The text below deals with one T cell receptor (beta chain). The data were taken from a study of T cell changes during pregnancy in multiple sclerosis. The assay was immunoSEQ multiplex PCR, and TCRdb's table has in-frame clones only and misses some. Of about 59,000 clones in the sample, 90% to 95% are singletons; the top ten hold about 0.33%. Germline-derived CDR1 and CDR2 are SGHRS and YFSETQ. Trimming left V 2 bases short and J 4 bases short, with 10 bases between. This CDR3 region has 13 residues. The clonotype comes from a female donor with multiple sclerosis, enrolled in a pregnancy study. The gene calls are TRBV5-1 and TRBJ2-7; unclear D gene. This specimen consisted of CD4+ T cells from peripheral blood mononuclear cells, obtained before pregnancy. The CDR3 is CASSLDTQYEQYF. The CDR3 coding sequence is TGCGCCAGCAGCTTAGACACCCAGTACGAGCAGTACTTC.